These T cell receptor beta chains were read from a single sample in a study of T cells in Graves' hyperthyroidism and ophthalmopathy. TCRdb passed the multiplex PCR reads through MiXCR, listing each CDR3 protein once. The sample holds 400,000 or so distinct CDR3 sequences; over 12% are singletons and the top ten take around 30%. Input material: blood. The receptors were gathered from a man aged 45-65 years with Graves' ophthalmopathy. Each CDR3 is given with its conserved first and last residue. The D gene is left open where the match is weak. Clone size, where shown, is once, few, many, or a class for clones that have expanded.

abundance: many; v_gene: TRBV2; j_gene: TRBJ2-7; d_gene: NA; CDR3nt: TGTGCCAGCAGTCAAAAATACGAGCAGTACTTC; CDR3aa: CASSQKYEQYF
abundance: many; v_gene: TRBV19; j_gene: TRBJ2-7; d_gene: NA; CDR3nt: TGTGCCAGTAGTCGTGGTCTGTCCCGACTCAATTACGAGCAGTACTTC; CDR3aa: CASSRGLSRLNYEQYF
abundance: many; v_gene: TRBV20-1; j_gene: TRBJ1-2; d_gene: NA; CDR3nt: TGCAGTGCTAAGGCGACTAACTATGGCTACACCTTC; CDR3aa: CSAKATNYGYTF
abundance: many; v_gene: TRBV20-1; j_gene: TRBJ2-7; d_gene: TRBD2; CDR3nt: TGCAGTGCCGGAGGGCGGGAGGGCCACTACGAGCAGTACTTC; CDR3aa: CSAGGREGHYEQYF
abundance: NA; v_gene: TRBV29-1; j_gene: TRBJ1-1; d_gene: TRBD1; CDR3nt: TGCAGCGTATATCTACAGGGGTTGAACACTGAAGCTTTCTTT; CDR3aa: CSVYLQGLNTEAFF
abundance: many; v_gene: TRBV11-2; j_gene: TRBJ2-1; d_gene: TRBD1; CDR3nt: TGTGCCAGCAGCTTAGGGACAGGGCTTTTTGAGCAGTTCTTC; CDR3aa: CASSLGTGLFEQFF
abundance: few; v_gene: TRBV19; j_gene: TRBJ2-5; d_gene: TRBD2; CDR3nt: TGTGCCAGTGCTATAACAGCGGGAGGACAAGAGACCCAGTACTTC; CDR3aa: CASAITAGGQETQYF
abundance: few; v_gene: TRBV7-9; j_gene: TRBJ2-3; d_gene: NA; CDR3nt: TGTGCCAGCAGCCCAGGTCATTCCGGCGGATCTAGCACAGATACGCAGTATTTT; CDR3aa: CASSPGHSGGSSTDTQYF
abundance: many; v_gene: TRBV11-2; j_gene: TRBJ2-1; d_gene: TRBD2; CDR3nt: TGTGCCAGCAGCTTGCGGGGGTATTGGGGGACCTACAATGAGCAGTTCTTC; CDR3aa: CASSLRGYWGTYNEQFF
abundance: few; v_gene: TRBV11-3; j_gene: TRBJ2-2; d_gene: TRBD2; CDR3nt: TGTGCCAGCAGCTTAGATGGGAGGGCCGGCACCGGGGAGCTGTTTTTT; CDR3aa: CASSLDGRAGTGELFF
abundance: many; v_gene: TRBV30; j_gene: TRBJ2-1; d_gene: TRBD1; CDR3nt: TGTGCCTGGAGTCTATCCGGGACAGGGGTTTTCTACGAGCAGTTCTTC; CDR3aa: CAWSLSGTGVFYEQFF
abundance: few; v_gene: TRBV4-1; j_gene: TRBJ1-1; d_gene: NA; CDR3nt: TGCGCCAGCAGCCCGCTATCTTCGACGGGGCTGAGCACTGAAGCTTTCTTT; CDR3aa: CASSPLSSTGLSTEAFF
abundance: many; v_gene: TRBV4-1; j_gene: TRBJ1-5; d_gene: NA; CDR3nt: TGCGCCAGCAGCCTAAGGGACGGTAGCAATCAGCCCCAGCATTTT; CDR3aa: CASSLRDGSNQPQHF
abundance: NA; v_gene: TRBV5-5; j_gene: TRBJ2-7; d_gene: NA; CDR3nt: TGTGCCAGCAGCGGAACTTACTACGAGCAGTACTTC; CDR3aa: CASSGTYYEQYF
abundance: many; v_gene: TRBV20-1; j_gene: TRBJ2-6; d_gene: NA; CDR3nt: TGCAGTGCTAGACGGGGCTCTGGGGCCAACGTCCTGACTTTC; CDR3aa: CSARRGSGANVLTF
abundance: many; v_gene: TRBV13; j_gene: TRBJ1-1; d_gene: NA; CDR3nt: TGTGCCAGCAGCTGGCCTGCGGTGGGTGTGAACACTGAAGCTTTCTTT; CDR3aa: CASSWPAVGVNTEAFF
abundance: NA; v_gene: TRBV5-1; j_gene: TRBJ2-3; d_gene: NA; CDR3nt: TGCGCCAGCAGCTTCTCTAGTCTAAGGGCAGATACGCAGTATTTT; CDR3aa: CASSFSSLRADTQYF
abundance: few; v_gene: TRBV5-4; j_gene: TRBJ2-3; d_gene: TRBD2; CDR3nt: TGTGCCACCAGGTTGGGGACTAACACAGATACGCAGTATTTT; CDR3aa: CATRLGTNTDTQYF
abundance: many; v_gene: TRBV20-1; j_gene: TRBJ2-1; d_gene: NA; CDR3nt: TGCAGTGCCGGGGTGAACCCCTACAATGAGCAGTTCTTC; CDR3aa: CSAGVNPYNEQFF
abundance: few; v_gene: TRBV19; j_gene: TRBJ1-5; d_gene: TRBD1; CDR3nt: TGTGCCAGTAGTAGGAGACAGGGTTCTATGATTCAGCCCCAGCATTTT; CDR3aa: CASSRRQGSMIQPQHF
abundance: few; v_gene: TRBV18; j_gene: TRBJ2-5; d_gene: NA; CDR3nt: TGTGCCAGCTCACCCCTGGCCACCCACCTAAAGACCCAGTACTTC; CDR3aa: CASSPLATHLKTQYF
abundance: many; v_gene: TRBV28; j_gene: TRBJ1-5; d_gene: NA; CDR3nt: TGTGCCAGCAGTTTCTTCATGGGTCAGCCCCAGCATTTT; CDR3aa: CASSFFMGQPQHF